One sample yielded the 13 T cell receptor beta chains listed below, sequenced in a study of T cell repertoires in cytomegalovirus infection. A single record per CDR3 protein comes from TCRdb applying MiXCR to the reads. The data hold roughly 500,000 distinct CDR3 sequences, with approximately 17% observed a single time. The sequenced sample consisted of CD8+ T cells from PBMCs. These receptors were obtained from a human donor in good health (CMV status not recorded). Some clones in this sample may be carry-over from other donors' samples.

Many counts were recorded for this clonotype. The CDR3 DNA sequence: TGTGCCAGCAGCCACAGACAGGGGGGTTCCAGCACAGATACGCAGTATTTT. It encodes CASSHRQGGSSTDTQYF. The chain uses TRBV7-9 and TRBJ2-3, with 9 bases fitting TRBD1. The germline V gene has CDR1 SEHNR and CDR2 FQNEAQ (reference sequence). CDR3 length: 17 amino acids. V lost 5 bases, J lost 0 bases, and 9 bases stayed unmatched.

V usage is TRBV5-1 and J usage is TRBJ2-7, with D perhaps matching TRBD2 (6 bases). Looked up from germline, CDR1 is SGHRS and CDR2 is YFSETQ. The CDR3 has 14 amino acids. V shed 5 bases and J shed 5 bases, with 17 bases lying between them. DNA of the CDR3: TGCGCCAGCAGGGCCTCCCTTGGAGGGGACGAGCAGTACTTC. Its translation: CASRASLGGDEQYF.

This clonotype was recorded at least ten times. V gene TRBV29-1 combines with J gene TRBJ1-2; no firm D call. V was cut by 3 bases and J by 1 base, with 6 bases left in between. Germline loops: CDR1 SQVTM, CDR2 ANQGSEA. CDR3 length equals 12 residues. The CDR3 is CSVESSNYGYTF. Written as DNA, the CDR3 is TGCAGCGTTGAGAGCAGTAACTATGGCTACACCTTC.

This clonotype was found many times. The chain couples TRBV7-8 to TRBJ2-7; no firm D call. Looked up from germline, CDR1 is SGHVS and CDR2 is FQNEAQ. Trimming took 4 bases from V and 6 from J, leaving 7 bases between them. The CDR3 consists of 11 residues. In DNA, the CDR3 is TGTGCCAGCAGCTCTTTTGGCGAGCAGTACTTC. Translation: CASSSFGEQYF.

There are a few counts of this clonotype. The rearrangement links TRBV27 to TRBJ2-7; TRBD1 agrees at 8 bases. The germline V gene encodes CDR1 MNHEY and CDR2 SMNVEV (reference sequence). V shed 7 bases, J shed 3 bases, and the junction held 5 bases outside the gene matches. This CDR3 is built from 13 residues. The CDR3 is CASTDTGGYEQYF. In nucleotides, the CDR3 is TGTGCCAGCACCGACACAGGGGGCTACGAGCAGTACTTC.

This chain joins TRBV27 and TRBJ1-6, with TRBD1 matching 8 bases. From germline, CDR1 is MNHEY and CDR2 SMNVEV (reference sequence). Trimming removed 8 bases from V and 7 bases from J; junction bases left unmatched: 7. There are 14 residues in the CDR3. As DNA, the CDR3 is TGTGCCAGCCGACAGGGGCTTGAGAATTCACCCCTCCACTTT. Amino acid sequence: CASRQGLENSPLHF.

This rearrangement joins TRBV9 to TRBJ1-6, with D possibly matching TRBD1 (5 bases). V lost 7 bases, J lost 4 bases, and 21 bases lay in between. This CDR3 comprises 17 residues. Germline CDR1 SGDLS, CDR2 YYNGEE. In DNA, the CDR3 is TGTGCCAGCTCTGGGCGGCGGGAGGGACCTTATAATTCACCCCTCCACTTT. Its protein product is CASSGRREGPYNSPLHF.

The sample holds many counts of this clonotype. CDR3 loop: CASSHRGGEQFF. The CDR3 nucleotides read TGTGCCAGCAGCCACAGAGGTGGTGAGCAGTTCTTC. V usage is TRBV7-6 and J usage is TRBJ2-1, with D hard to call. Germline CDR1 reads SGHVS; CDR2 reads FNYEAQ. Trimming pared 5 bases from V and 9 bases from J, leaving 11 bases between. This CDR3 has 12 amino acids.

This clonotype was observed many times. This chain connects TRBV7-2 to TRBJ2-2, with D unclear. V dropped 1 base and J dropped 2 bases, with 11 bases sitting between them. The CDR3 is made up of 16 amino acids. Per the germline V gene, CDR1 is SGHTA and CDR2 is FQGNSA. Here the CDR3 DNA reads TGTGCCAGCAGCTTAGTGGCAGTCCCCAACACCGGGGAGCTGTTTTTT. Translation gives CASSLVAVPNTGELFF. Filled out from reference TRBV7-2 and TRBJ2-2, the complete variable domain reads GAGVSQSPSNKVTEKGKDVELRCDPISGHTALYWYRQSLGQGLEFLIYFQGNSAPDKSGLPSDRFSAERTGGSVSTLTIQRTQQEDSAVYLCASSLVAVPNTGELFFGEGSRLTVL.

The chain combines TRBV27 with TRBJ2-3; TRBD2 agrees at 8 bases. The ends lost 6 bases at V and 2 bases at J; junction bases unmatched: 7. Germline CDR1 reads MNHEY; CDR2 reads SMNVEV (reference sequence). This CDR3 is built from 15 residues. CDR3: CASSQREMTTDTQYF. The DNA for the CDR3 is TGTGCCAGCAGCCAGCGGGAGATGACCACAGATACGCAGTATTTT.

In its sample, this clonotype was seen many times. The J gene is TRBJ2-3, the V gene TRBV7-9; D not resolved. V was trimmed by 5 bases and J by 3 bases, leaving 9 bases between them. Germline CDR1 and CDR2: SEHNR and FQNEAQ (reference sequence). The CDR3 totals 13 residues. CDR3 in amino acids: CASSPQRTDTQYF. CDR3 bases: TGTGCCAGCAGCCCACAGCGAACAGATACGCAGTATTTT.

The CDR3 DNA reads as TGTGCCAGCAGCTCCTGGACAGGAGCCGCGTATGGCTACACCTTC. It is translated as CASSSWTGAAYGYTF. The chain couples TRBV11-2 to TRBJ1-2; 7 positions agree with TRBD1. V trimming: 4 bases; J trimming: 5 bases; junction bases outside the gene matches: 10. Germline CDR1 and CDR2: SGHAT and FQNNGV. CDR3 size: 15 residues.

In its sample, this clonotype was seen many times. The gene calls are TRBV7-9 and TRBJ2-2; D not resolved. The ends were cut back, 1 base at V and 0 bases at J, with 12 bases in the middle. This CDR3 is 17 amino acids long. The germline gives CDR1 SEHNR, CDR2 FQNEAQ (reference sequence). This CDR3 is CASSLGQGTANTGELFF. The CDR3 bases are TGTGCCAGCAGCTTAGGTCAAGGTACTGCGAACACCGGGGAGCTGTTTTTT.